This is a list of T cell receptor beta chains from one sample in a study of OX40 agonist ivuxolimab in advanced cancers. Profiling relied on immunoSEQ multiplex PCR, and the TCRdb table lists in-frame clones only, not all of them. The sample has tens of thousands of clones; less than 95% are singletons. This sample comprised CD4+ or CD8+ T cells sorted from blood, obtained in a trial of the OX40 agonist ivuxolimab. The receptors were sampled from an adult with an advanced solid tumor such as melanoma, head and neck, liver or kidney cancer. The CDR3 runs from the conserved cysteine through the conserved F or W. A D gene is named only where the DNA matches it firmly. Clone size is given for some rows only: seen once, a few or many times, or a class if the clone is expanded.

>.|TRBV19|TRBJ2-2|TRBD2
CASTAGVGTGELFF
TGTGCCAGTACGGCGGGAGTCGGCACCGGGGAGCTGTTTTTT
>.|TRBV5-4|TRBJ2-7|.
CASSLAGTYEQYF
TGTGCCAGCAGCTTGGCAGGGACCTACGAGCAGTACTTC
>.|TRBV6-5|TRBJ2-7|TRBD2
CASSLGGRAYEQYF
TGTGCCAGCAGTCTTGGCGGGAGGGCCTATGAGCAGTACTTC
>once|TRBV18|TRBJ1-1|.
CASSPAWGLGTEAFF
TGTGCCAGCTCACCTGCTTGGGGGTTGGGGACTGAAGCTTTCTTT
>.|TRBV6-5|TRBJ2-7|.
CASRRGTTYEQYF
TGTGCCAGCCGGAGGGGAACGACCTACGAGCAGTACTTC
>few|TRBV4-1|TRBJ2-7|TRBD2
CASSPKGLAGGPPYEQYF
TGCGCCAGCAGCCCGAAGGGGCTAGCGGGAGGGCCTCCCTACGAGCAGTACTTC
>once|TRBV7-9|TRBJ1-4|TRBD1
CASSPGTAATNEKLFF
TGTGCCAGCAGCCCCGGGACAGCGGCAACTAATGAAAAACTGTTTTTT
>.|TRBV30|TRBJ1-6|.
CAWSEGVGSYNSPLHF
TGTGCCTGGAGTGAAGGGGTTGGCTCCTATAATTCACCCCTCCACTTT
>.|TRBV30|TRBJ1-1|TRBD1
CAWKHRGLNTEAFF
TGTGCCTGGAAACACAGGGGGCTAAACACTGAAGCTTTCTTT
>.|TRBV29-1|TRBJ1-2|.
CSSLGIRGIDGYTF
TGCAGCTCCCTGGGAATCAGGGGAATCGATGGCTACACCTTC
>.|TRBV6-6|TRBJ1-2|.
CASSYTTPKASYTF
TGTGCCAGCAGTTACACGACACCGAAGGCGAGCTACACCTTC
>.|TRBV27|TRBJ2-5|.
CASSLAHGETQYF
TGTGCCAGCAGTCTTGCCCACGGAGAGACCCAGTACTTC
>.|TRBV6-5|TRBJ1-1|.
CASGGELRTEAFF
TGTGCCAGCGGGGGGGAACTTCGGACTGAAGCTTTCTTT
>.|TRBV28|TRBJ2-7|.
CASRVPGRSYEQYF
TGTGCCAGCAGAGTACCGGGACGCTCCTACGAGCAGTACTTC
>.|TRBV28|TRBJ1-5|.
CASRPGGFSNQPQHF
TGTGCCAGCAGGCCCGGGGGGTTTAGCAATCAGCCCCAGCATTTT
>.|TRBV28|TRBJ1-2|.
CASRDTVGQGPNYGYTF
TGTGCCAGCAGAGACACGGTGGGTCAGGGACCGAACTATGGCTACACCTTC
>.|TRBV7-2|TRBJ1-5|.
CASSLAYNQPQHF
TGTGCCAGCAGCTTAGCGTACAATCAGCCCCAGCATTTT
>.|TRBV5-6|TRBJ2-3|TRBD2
CASSLTSGAQYF
TGTGCCAGCAGCTTGACTAGCGGGGCGCAGTATTTT
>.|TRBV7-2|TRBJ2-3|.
CASSLAGGTDTQYF
TGTGCCAGCAGCTTAGCTGGCGGGACAGATACGCAGTATTTT
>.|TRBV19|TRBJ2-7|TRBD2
CASSRTSGNYEQYF
TGTGCCAGTAGCCGGACTAGCGGGAACTACGAGCAGTACTTC
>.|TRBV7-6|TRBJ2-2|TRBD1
CASSLAFRDSTNTGELFF
TGTGCCAGCAGCTTAGCGTTTAGGGACAGCACTAACACCGGGGAGCTGTTTTTT
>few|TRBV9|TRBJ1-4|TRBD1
CASSVGTGREKLFF
TGTGCCAGCAGCGTAGGGACAGGGAGAGAAAAACTGTTTTTT
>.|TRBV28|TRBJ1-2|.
CASRETGGNYGYTF
TGTGCCAGCAGGGAGACAGGAGGTAACTATGGCTACACCTTC
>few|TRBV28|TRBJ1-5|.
CASSPPGRTQPQHF
TGTGCCAGCAGTCCTCCGGGCCGGACTCAGCCCCAGCATTTT
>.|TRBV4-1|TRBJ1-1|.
CASSQGRVTMNTEAFF
TGCGCCAGCAGCCAGGGCAGGGTTACTATGAACACTGAAGCTTTCTTT
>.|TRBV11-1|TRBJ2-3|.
CASSLGRHTDTQYF
TGTGCCAGCAGCTTAGGGCGGCACACAGATACGCAGTATTTT
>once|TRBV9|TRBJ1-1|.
CASSVAGQSNTEAFF
TGTGCCAGCAGCGTAGCTGGACAGTCGAACACTGAAGCTTTCTTT
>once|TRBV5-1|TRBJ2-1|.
CASSLAEAGHEQFF
TGCGCCAGCAGCTTGGCCGAGGCCGGACATGAGCAGTTCTTC
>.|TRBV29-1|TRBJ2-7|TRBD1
CSVQDRASYEQYF
TGCAGCGTTCAGGACAGGGCCTCCTACGAGCAGTACTTC
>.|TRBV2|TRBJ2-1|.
CASSESGNEQFF
TGTGCCAGCAGTGAATCCGGCAATGAGCAGTTCTTC
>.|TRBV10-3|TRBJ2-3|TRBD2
CAISFSGEADTQYF
TGTGCCATCAGTTTCAGCGGGGAGGCAGATACGCAGTATTTT
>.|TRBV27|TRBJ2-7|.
CASSVGTADSYEQYF
TGTGCCAGCAGTGTGGGGACGGCTGATTCCTACGAGCAGTACTTC
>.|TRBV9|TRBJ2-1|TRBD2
CASSPSGVSYNEQFF
TGTGCCAGCAGCCCTAGCGGGGTTTCCTACAATGAGCAGTTCTTC
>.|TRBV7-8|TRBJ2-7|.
CASSPLGSSSYEQYF
TGTGCCAGCAGCCCCCTGGGCTCGAGCTCCTACGAGCAGTACTTC
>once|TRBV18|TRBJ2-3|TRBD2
CASSPPSLAGGPRDTQYF
TGTGCCAGCTCACCACCGAGTCTAGCGGGAGGGCCAAGAGATACGCAGTATTTT
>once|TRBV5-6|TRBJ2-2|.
CASSFGGELFF
TGTGCCAGCAGCTTCGGGGGGGAGCTGTTTTTT
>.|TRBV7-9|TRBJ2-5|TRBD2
CASSLGSWLAGEEQETQYF
TGTGCCAGCAGCTTAGGTTCATGGCTAGCGGGAGAAGAGCAAGAGACCCAGTACTTC
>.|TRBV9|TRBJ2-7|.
CASSGDRRRVEQYF
TGTGCCAGCAGCGGAGACAGGCGGAGGGTCGAGCAGTACTTC
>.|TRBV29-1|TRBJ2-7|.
CSVDAGTSYEQYF
TGCAGCGTTGACGCAGGGACATCCTACGAGCAGTACTTC
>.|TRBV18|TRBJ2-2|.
CASSPAGLNTGELFF
TGTGCCAGCTCACCCGCAGGGCTCAACACCGGGGAGCTGTTTTTT
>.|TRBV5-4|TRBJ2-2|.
CASRLAGVRGTGELFF
TGTGCCAGCAGGCTTGCAGGTGTTAGGGGCACCGGGGAGCTGTTTTTT
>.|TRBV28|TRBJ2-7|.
CASRPSQAIYEQYF
TGTGCCAGCAGACCTAGCCAGGCGATCTACGAGCAGTACTTC
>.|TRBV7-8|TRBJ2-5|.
CASSKDRVETQYF
TGTGCCAGCAGCAAGGATAGGGTAGAGACCCAGTACTTC
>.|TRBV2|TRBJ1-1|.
CASSVGSNTEAFF
TGTGCCAGCAGTGTGGGCAGCAACACTGAAGCTTTCTTT
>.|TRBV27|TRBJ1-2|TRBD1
CASSLTGGPGYTF
TGTGCCAGCAGTCTAACAGGGGGCCCTGGCTACACCTTC
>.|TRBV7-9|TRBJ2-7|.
CASSSRRTPSSEQYF
TGTGCCAGCAGCTCCCGGCGGACTCCCTCGAGCGAGCAGTACTTC
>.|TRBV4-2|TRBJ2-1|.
CASSLMGGYNEQFF
TGTGCCAGCAGTCTGATGGGGGGATACAATGAGCAGTTCTTC
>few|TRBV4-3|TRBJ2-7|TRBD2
CASSQQREPVYEQYF
TGCGCCAGCAGCCAGCAGCGGGAGCCCGTGTACGAGCAGTACTTC
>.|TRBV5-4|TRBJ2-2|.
CASSLGHPGELFF
TGTGCCAGCAGCTTAGGACACCCCGGGGAGCTGTTTTTT